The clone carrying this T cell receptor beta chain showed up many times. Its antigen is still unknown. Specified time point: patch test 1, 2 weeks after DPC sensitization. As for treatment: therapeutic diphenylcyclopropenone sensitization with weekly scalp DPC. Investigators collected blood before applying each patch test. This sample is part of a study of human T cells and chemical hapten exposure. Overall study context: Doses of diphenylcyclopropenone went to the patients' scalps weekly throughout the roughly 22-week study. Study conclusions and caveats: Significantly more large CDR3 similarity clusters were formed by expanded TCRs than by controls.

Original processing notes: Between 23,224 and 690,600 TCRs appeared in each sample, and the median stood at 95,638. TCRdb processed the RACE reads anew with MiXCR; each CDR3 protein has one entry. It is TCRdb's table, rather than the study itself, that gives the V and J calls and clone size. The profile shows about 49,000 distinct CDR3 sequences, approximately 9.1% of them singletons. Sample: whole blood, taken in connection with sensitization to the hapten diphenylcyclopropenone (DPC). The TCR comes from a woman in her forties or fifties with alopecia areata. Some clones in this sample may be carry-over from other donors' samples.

CDR3 loop: CASSKQGLGNQPQHF. Here the CDR3 DNA reads TGTGCCAGCTCAAAACAGGGTTTGGGCAATCAGCCCCAGCATTTT. This chain joins TRBV18 and TRBJ1-5, with D perhaps matching TRBD1 (6 bases). The V gene's germline CDR1 is KGHSH and CDR2 LQKENI. The CDR3 runs to 15 residues. V was trimmed by 5 bases and J by 2 bases, leaving 13 bases between them.